This TCR beta chain was documented in a study of T cell repertoires in cytomegalovirus infection. Across the whole study: Based on public TCR beta signatures, there were indications of CMV infection and of a matching HLA type.

A note on this clonotype: Its cognate antigen is unknown.

TCRdb called the reads again in MiXCR, with one record for every CDR3 protein. The sample shows approximately 1,000,000 distinct CDR3 sequences, 31% of them seen only once. Whole-study findings and limits: Clonotype analysis showed dominance of the ex vivo response by HLA-C-restricted CMV-specific TCR beta clonotypes.

The trim removed 2 bases at V and 6 bases at J, leaving 7 bases unmatched. The CDR3 extends over 15 amino acids. This TCR was sampled from a human donor in good health (CMV status not recorded). Some clones in this sample may be carry-over from other donors' samples. The specimen comprised cultured CD8+ T cells from PBMCs, sampled from culture after CMV antigen stimulation. The rearrangement links TRBV12-3 or TRBV12-4 to TRBJ2-1; 7 positions agree with TRBD1. CDR3 sequence: CASSLQGGDPNEQFF. The CDR3 DNA reads TGTGCCAGCAGTTTACAAGGGGGCGATCCCAATGAGCAGTTCTTC.